This note documents a single T cell receptor (beta chain) sequence. No antigen is known for it. Trimming took off 0 bases at V and 2 bases at J, with 4 bases between the two ends. This CDR3 is 13 amino acids long. Germline V gene sequence: CDR1 SEHNR, CDR2 FQNEAQ (reference sequence). The data derive from a study of OX40 agonist ivuxolimab in advanced cancers. About the research overall: The dose-escalation group included hepatocellular carcinoma, melanoma, renal cell carcinoma and head and neck cancer.

The study, taken as a whole, reports: A proportion of nonresponders additionally exhibited low normalized T-cell clonal expansion. Expanded clones tended on average to be more numerous among CD8+ T cells than CD4+.

The repertoire was sequenced with immunoSEQ multiplex PCR; TCRdb's copy has only in-frame clones and lacks some. This sample has 70,000 to 80,000 clones; about 93% occur once, and the top ten carry about 5.5%. This specimen was CD4+ or CD8+ T cells sorted from blood, taken in a trial of the OX40 agonist ivuxolimab. V usage is TRBV7-9 and J usage is TRBJ2-5, with D unclear. The sequence derives from an adult with an advanced solid tumor such as melanoma, head and neck, liver or kidney cancer. This CDR3 reads CASSLARQETQYF. CDR3 bases: TGTGCCAGCAGCTTAGCCAGACAAGAGACCCAGTACTTC.